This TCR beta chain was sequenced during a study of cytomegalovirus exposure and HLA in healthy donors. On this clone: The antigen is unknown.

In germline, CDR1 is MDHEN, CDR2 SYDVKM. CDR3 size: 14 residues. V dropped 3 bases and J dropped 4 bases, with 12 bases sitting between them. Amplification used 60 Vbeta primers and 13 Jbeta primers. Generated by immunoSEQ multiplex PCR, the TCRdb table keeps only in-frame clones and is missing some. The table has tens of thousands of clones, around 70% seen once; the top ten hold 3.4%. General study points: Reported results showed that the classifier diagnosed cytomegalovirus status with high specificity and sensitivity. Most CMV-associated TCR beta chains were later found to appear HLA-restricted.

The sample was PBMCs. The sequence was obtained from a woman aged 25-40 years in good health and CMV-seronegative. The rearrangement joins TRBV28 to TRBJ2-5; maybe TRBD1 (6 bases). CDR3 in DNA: TGTGCCAGCAGTTTTTATATCAGGGGAGAGACCCAGTACTTC. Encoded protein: CASSFYIRGETQYF. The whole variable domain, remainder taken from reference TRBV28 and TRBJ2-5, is DVKVTQSSRYLVKRTGEKVFLECVQDMDHENMFWYRQDPGLGLRLIYFSYDVKMKEKGDIPEGYSVSREKKERFSLILESASTNQTSMYLCASSFYIRGETQYFGPGTRLLVL.